Included here is one T cell receptor (beta chain) sequence, with context. Libraries were prepared by immunoSEQ multiplex PCR; TCRdb keeps only in-frame clonotypes and omits some of them. Altogether more than 45,000 clones are present, roughly 82% being singletons, with the ten largest covering around 2.7%. The sample originates from a study of OX40 agonist ivuxolimab in advanced cancers. Germline V gene sequence: CDR1 SGHVS, CDR2 FNYEAQ. CDR3 length equals 13 residues. Trimming took 8 bases from V and 0 from J; bases not matched to a gene: 2. The sample was CD4+ or CD8+ T cells sorted from blood, taken in a trial of the OX40 agonist ivuxolimab. The sequence derives from an adult with an advanced solid tumor such as melanoma, head and neck, liver or kidney cancer. The chain carries TRBV7-6 and TRBJ2-3; the match to TRBD1 covers 7 bases. CDR3 DNA: TGTGCCAGCGGGACAGCGAGCACAGATACGCAGTATTTT. Protein product: CASGTASTDTQYF.